The text below deals with one T cell receptor beta chain. Its cognate antigen has yet to be identified. No base quality values were provided; no much bigger clone lies one nucleotide off. The source of the sample is a study of blood T cell repertoires in COVID-19 (dated by TCRdb to 2018 to 2020). For the wider study: Samples covering the acute and convalescent phases of COVID-19 were provided by collaborators in the United States, Italy and Spain. The repertoires were made available in a free public database intended to serve as a resource for research on the immune response to SARS-CoV-2. Sample metadata almost always included a de-identified subject ID, COVID-19 status, age in years and sex. Samples came from the ongoing ImmuneRACE study (first 160 participants) plus 1,254 subjects from 6 global collaborators. The prospective study material was composed of cDNA or gDNA derived from T cells, B-cell-depleted T cells, or PBMCs. Deeply sampled blood TCRbeta repertoires from subjects exposed to, actively infected with, or recovered from COVID-19 were included in the dataset. Where HLA class I and class II types were available, the types were taken from metadata supplied by the sample provider, not from assay-based typing.

TCRbeta CDR3 regions were amplified from genomic DNA using the immunoSEQ Assay, a bias-controlled multiplex PCR. As for how the authors treated the data: The number of nucleated cells in each sample was estimated by amplification of reference gene primers within the assay. To quantify the absolute abundance of each unique TCRbeta CDR3 rearrangement, sequence reads were collapsed and filtered. For each sample, productive Simpson clonality was calculated by taking the square root of Simpson's diversity index across productive rearrangements. TCRdb obtained this table from immuneACCESS and retained in-frame rearrangements with V and J assigned. These tables miss some clones; where compared with another copy, unresolved V genes account for less than half of the shortfall, and the remainder is unexplained. That table supplies the V and J calls and clone size; D and trimming were determined from the DNA. This sample gives roughly 120,000 clones in total; approximately 80% of them show up just once. The ten largest clones capture approximately 15% of the sample.

Including the terminal cysteine and phenylalanine, the CDR3 comprises 15 residues. The read is trimmed to its CDR3 DNA, 45 bases read in frame from base 1. The V end gives up 1 base and the J end 2 bases, leaving 5 bases in the junction not matched to a gene. From the germline V gene, CDR1 is KGHSH and CDR2 is LQKENI. Results and caveats for the whole study, not just this receptor: The quantity of clinical and demographic metadata differed by source and by participant and was supplied without curation.

Each collaborating institution followed its own protocols to collect whole blood in K2EDTA tubes. For TCRbeta analysis, collaborators shipped samples as frozen whole blood, isolated PBMCs, or DNA extracted from either of those sample types. The receptor comes from a woman aged 55 to 70 with acute or convalescent COVID-19. Sequencing used peripheral blood. Recombination connected TRBV18 to TRBJ2-7; a stretch of 7 junction bases matches TRBD1. The bases are TGTGCCAGCTCACCACAGGGGGCGCTTGCCTACGAGCAGTACTTC. Its protein reads: CASSPQGALAYEQYF.